This T cell receptor (beta chain) comes out of a study of circulating CD8 cells and anti-PD-1 response in melanoma. The V and J ends lost 6 bases and 4 bases, in that order; junction bases with no gene match: 4. Germline loops: CDR1 SNHLY, CDR2 FYNNEI. The CDR3 loop spans 15 amino acids. Each library started from roughly 15 ng of total RNA using the QIAseq Immune Repertoire TCR panel. Using its own MiXCR run on the reads, TCRdb lists one record per CDR3 protein. The sample lists hundreds of distinct CDR3 sequences, roughly 7.3% seen once, with roughly 15% in the top ten. This clonotype is large by share. Sorting of live CD3+CD8+TCRalphabeta+ cells by PD-1 and/or TIGIT gave four subsets.

The sequenced sample was CD8+ T cells from PBMCs, obtained at baseline or after one month of anti-PD-1 therapy (not recorded which). The origin of this receptor is a human donor with melanoma. This rearrangement joins TRBV2 to TRBJ2-2; 11 positions agree with TRBD2. Here the CDR3 reads CASSAGTSGTGELFF. The DNA of the CDR3 is TGTGCCAGCAGCGCCGGGACTAGCGGCACCGGGGAGCTGTTTTTT.